The rows below give T cell receptor beta chains drawn from one sample of a study of blood T cell repertoires in COVID-19. TCRdb's copy holds only in-frame clones and misses some; the assay was immunoSEQ multiplex PCR. The table lists about 260,000 clones, 87% of them singletons, with around 2.5% in the top ten. Material: peripheral blood. Source of these receptors: a woman aged 45-65 years with acute or convalescent COVID-19. The conserved cysteine and the conserved F or W are not part of the CDR3 here. Each record gives: J gene, V gene, CDR3 length, CDR3 protein.

>TRBJ2-3|TRBV7-2|12
ASRGLAGADTQY
>TRBJ2-7|TRBV6-6|13
ASSSNRGRYHEQY
>TRBJ2-1|TRBV20-1|9
SARGQGEQF
>TRBJ2-7|TRBV28|11
ASSFGQGYEQY
>TRBJ1-4|TRBV19|10
ASQYRDEKLF
>TRBJ2-1|TRBV6-5|12
ASSYAAGSGEQF
>TRBJ1-4|TRBV7-2|11
ASSLQGREKLF
>TRBJ2-5|TRBV5-4|13
ASSLRREGRETQY
>TRBJ1-2|TRBV19|13
ASRHPPEEGYGYT
>TRBJ2-7|TRBV27|11
ASSVLARGEQY
>TRBJ1-2|TRBV19|14
ASSIGRGGSNYGYT
>TRBJ1-1|TRBV28|13
ASSLQGPINTEAF
>TRBJ2-7|TRBV7-8|13
ASSAGQGFPYEQY
>TRBJ1-4|TRBV27|11
ASSRTVGEKLF
>TRBJ1-2|TRBV19|12
ASSTPTGVYGYT
>TRBJ2-5|TRBV28|13
ASSASGRARETQY
>TRBJ1-4|TRBV29-1|12
SVATDATNEKLF
>TRBJ2-1|TRBV29-1|12
SGRQGASYNEQF
>TRBJ2-7|TRBV28|13
ASSPFTVSSYEQY
>TRBJ2-7|TRBV18|12
ASSQDRGLYEQY
>TRBJ2-7|TRBV19|12
ASSPHLATYEQY
>TRBJ2-1|TRBV7-9|14
ASSLGLAGGLDEQF
>TRBJ2-1|TRBV7-2|9
ASSLVVEQF
>TRBJ2-1|TRBV5-1|14
ASSSTPGTGYNEQF
>TRBJ2-3|TRBV5-6|15
ASSLWWTRPPTDTQY
>TRBJ2-7|TRBV12-3/TRBV12-4|9
ASSHGQGQY
>TRBJ1-1|TRBV16|14
ASSQSFRGMNTEAF
>TRBJ2-1|TRBV5-1|14
ASSLPRGSTYNEQF
>TRBJ1-4|TRBV19|10
ASTRTNEKLF
>TRBJ2-3|TRBV28|15
ASSFGTSGSWTDTQY
>TRBJ1-1|TRBV19|14
ASRQMPGQGFTEAF
>TRBJ1-1|TRBV5-1|13
ASSWTGNRDTEAF
>TRBJ2-5|TRBV27|15
ASSTRTSGRSQETQY
>TRBJ1-5|TRBV19|13
ASSIDSVGGQPQH
>TRBJ2-7|TRBV5-4|14
ASSLAGHSSSYEQY
>TRBJ2-7|TRBV4-2|13
ASSQDLAGAYEQY
>TRBJ2-1|TRBV18|13
ASSQDRAISNEQF
>TRBJ1-2|TRBV5-1|13
ASSTGQGATGGYT
>TRBJ2-5|TRBV5-1|13
ASSRDRASRETQY
>TRBJ2-7|TRBV7-2|10
ASSLRSYEQY